This TCR beta chain was captured in a study of T cells expressing NK-cell markers (dated by TCRdb to between 2020 and 2021). Study-wide context: Three sorted T-cell subsets (CD3+CD56+NKG2C+, CD3+CD56+NKG2C- and CD3+CD56-NKG2C+) from several donors had their TCR beta-chain repertoires profiled. Among the eight sequenced donors, seven were HCMV-seropositive and one was HCMV-seronegative. Randomly selected healthy volunteers, three men and five women, were used as the eight sequenced donors. The libraries were sequenced on Illumina HiSeq 2000/2500, MiSeq or NextSeq, producing 2 x 150 bp reads. The paper's findings and limits, for the study overall: For five or six donors, the dominant CD3+CD56+NKG2C+ clonotypes were among the top 10 CD8+ clonotypes and accounted for about 1.0-7.5% of CD8+ T cells. Those dominant clonotypes were again the most abundant among CD3+CD56-NKG2C+ cells in a few donors, at roughly 28.3-60.1%. Whether the expanded NKG2C-expressing T cell clones were specific for HCMV antigens was left unclear.

Inclusive of the bounding cysteine and phenylalanine, the CDR3 is 16 residues long. The nucleotide record is missing. Concerning this clonotype: Its antigen is currently not known.

Instrument on record: Illumina HiSeq 2000. TCR beta cDNA libraries were prepared using 5'RACE template switching, which introduced a universal primer site and unique molecular identifiers. cDNA synthesis was primed from the TCR beta constant segment and was followed by two successive PCR amplification steps. The study's own analysis went as follows. MIGEC was used to demultiplex reads and group the reads by UMI, and MiTCR was used to assemble and quantify clonotypes. To exclude erroneous sequences, only TCR cDNA sequences supported by at least two reads were retained. Downstream repertoire analysis used the tcR package, and clonotypes were matched across fractions by CDR3 nucleotide sequence plus V segment. VDJmatch was used to annotate antigen specificity against VDJdb, with one amino acid substitution in CDR3 permitted. TCRdb reprocessed the reads, so every CDR3 protein sequence counts as one entry and DNA is not shown. Here the V and J calls rest on TCRdb's processing, not on the authors' analysis. Per the sample table, the count is 140,000 to 150,000 distinct CDR3 sequences. The ten largest clones capture roughly 12% of the sample.

A commercial ELISA kit detecting HCMV-specific IgG in serum was used to determine HCMV serostatus. Ficoll density gradient centrifugation was used to isolate peripheral blood mononuclear cells from blood. The clonotype comes from a man younger than 35 in good health. Donor details come from another sample of the same person, matched by shared clones. The V and J segments used are TRBV12-3 or TRBV12-4 and TRBJ1-3; TCRdb's D call of TRBD1 is untestable without DNA. The sequenced sample was blood T cells: a sorted CD56 or NKG2C T cell subset, CD4+ or CD8+ T cells, or bulk PBMC T cells (not recorded which). The CDR3 reads as follows: CASSLPGQGVGNTIYF.